The 9 T cell receptor beta chains given below trace back to one sample, sequenced in a study of Ad26.COV2.S vaccination and SARS-CoV-2 variants. TCRdb keeps only in-frame clones here, not all; method: immunoSEQ multiplex PCR. The table includes roughly 380,000 clones, approximately 84% detected once. Treatment: 19 received Ad26.COV2.S at low or high dose, single or two shots; roughly 5 received placebo; per-sample allocation not given. Following the first vaccine or placebo injection, samples were taken on day 63. Sequenced here: peripheral blood, sampled in a trial of Ad26.COV2.S vaccine versus placebo. The source of these receptors is a person between 18 and 59 years old who received the Ad26.COV2.S COVID-19 vaccine or a placebo.

The chain uses TRBV30 and TRBJ2-3, with D possibly TRBD1 on 5 matching bases. There are 16 residues in the CDR3. Germline V gene sequence: CDR1 GTSNPN, CDR2 SVGIG (reference sequence). V lost 0 bases to trimming and J lost 4 bases, with 17 bases between them. The CDR3 loop reads CAWSVPQGSGADTQYF. In nucleotides, the CDR3 is TGTGCCTGGAGTGTACCCCAGGGATCGGGTGCAGATACGCAGTATTTT. Combining the CDR3 with reference TRBV30 and TRBJ2-3 gives the whole variable domain SQTIHQWPATLVQPVGSPLSLECTVEGTSNPNLYWYRQAAGRGLQLLFYSVGIGQISSEVPQNLSASRPQDRQFILSSKKLLLSDSGFYLCAWSVPQGSGADTQYFGPGTRLTVL.

Here the CDR3 reads CAWTGTRNEKLFF. The CDR3 nucleotides read TGTGCCTGGACCGGGACAAGGAATGAAAAACTGTTTTTT. This sequence joins TRBV30 and TRBJ1-4; maybe TRBD1 (6 bases). V was pared by 4 bases and J by 5 bases, with 11 bases between. Germline CDR1 reads GTSNPN; CDR2 reads SVGIG (reference sequence). This CDR3 contains 13 residues.

The V and J genes are TRBV6-2 or TRBV6-3 and TRBJ1-1, with TRBD1 matching 7 bases. The CDR3 is made up of 14 amino acids. V shed 0 bases, J shed 5 bases, and the junction held 3 bases outside the gene matches. CDR1 is MNHEY and CDR2 is SVGEGT in the germline V gene. The CDR3 here is CASSYSTGTTEAFF. CDR3 coding DNA: TGTGCCAGCAGTTACTCGACAGGGACAACTGAAGCTTTCTTT.

CDR3 amino acids: CASSFPGQGSYEQYF. The DNA of the CDR3 is TGTGCCAGCAGCTTCCCGGGACAGGGCTCCTACGAGCAGTACTTC. The rearrangement links TRBV5-6 to TRBJ2-7; 9 bases map to TRBD1. Germline CDR1 reads SGHDT; CDR2 reads YYEEEE. J was trimmed by 0 bases and V by 2 bases; bases with no gene match: 3. The CDR3 totals 15 residues.

The gene calls are TRBV6-6 and TRBJ2-7, with 8 bases fitting TRBD2. Germline-derived CDR1 and CDR2 are MNHNY and SVGAGI (reference sequence). The CDR3 runs 15 residues. V lost 6 bases to trimming and J lost 5 bases; unmatched junction nucleotides: 12. DNA for the CDR3: TGTGCCAGCAGCGAAACTAGCGGACCCGGGCACGAGCAGTACTTC. Translating gives CASSETSGPGHEQYF.

The chain links TRBV3-1 (or the pseudogene TRBV3-2) to TRBJ2-1; D uncertain. Trimming took off 0 bases at V and 4 bases at J, with 4 bases between the two ends. There are 13 residues in the CDR3. Germline V lookup: CDR1 LGHDT, CDR2 YNNKEL (reference sequence). CDR3 in amino acids: CASSQEGYNEQFF. Here the CDR3 DNA reads TGTGCCAGCAGCCAAGAGGGATACAATGAGCAGTTCTTC.

This clone has more than one count but fewer than ten. J is TRBJ1-1 and V is TRBV4-3; 8 nucleotides line up with TRBD1. The CDR3 is made up of 15 amino acids. CDR1 is LGHNA and CDR2 is YSLEER in the germline V gene. V trimming: 0 bases; J trimming: 5 bases; junction bases outside the gene matches: 5. This chain's CDR3 is CASSQDRDRSTEAFF. The CDR3 DNA follows: TGCGCCAGCAGCCAAGATCGGGACAGGAGTACTGAAGCTTTCTTT.

This chain links TRBV30 with TRBJ1-3; D unresolved. V shed 2 bases and J shed 0 bases, with 5 bases lying between them. CDR1 and CDR2 from the germline V gene are GTSNPN and SVGIG (reference sequence). The CDR3 is made up of 13 amino acids. The DNA for the CDR3 is TGTGCCTGGAGTTCAATCTCTGGAAACACCATATATTTT. Protein sequence: CAWSSISGNTIYF.

The chain recombines TRBV5-6 with TRBJ1-3; D is uncertain. V was pared by 5 bases and J by 0 bases, with 15 bases between. The CDR3 covers 16 residues. CDR1 SGHDT and CDR2 YYEEEE come from the germline V gene. CDR3 nucleotide sequence: TGTGCCAGCAGAAACGGACGGTGGAGCTCTGGAAACACCATATATTTT. Translating gives CASRNGRWSSGNTIYF.